A single sample gave rise to the 30 T cell receptor beta chains below, sequenced in a study of blood T cell repertoires in COVID-19 (dated by TCRdb to the early 2020s). The receptor library was made with the immunoSEQ multiplex PCR assay. TCRdb took this table from immuneACCESS and kept in-frame rearrangements with V and J called. Such tables lack part of the clones; where checked against another copy, unresolved V genes explain under half of the gap, and the rest is unexplained. The sample profile shows 160,000 or so clones; roughly 77% of them were found once. The ten most abundant clones make up roughly 11% of the sample. Source material: peripheral blood. All receptors come from a human donor in a cohort sampled during active COVID-19.

The chain is built from TRBV6-5 and TRBJ1-1; TRBD1 matches at 10 bases. The germline V gene encodes CDR1 MNHEY and CDR2 SVGAGI. V gave up 5 bases and J gave up 5 bases; unmatched junction bases: 5. The CDR3 runs to 14 residues. CDR3 nucleotides: TGTGCCAGCAGTCGACAGGGGGCTGGTACTGAAGCTTTCTTT. This translates into CASSRQGAGTEAFF.

This clone was seen more than once but under ten times. The chain combines TRBV10-3 with TRBJ1-2, with 7 bases aligning to TRBD1. The CDR3 runs 12 residues. V lost 6 bases, J lost 7 bases, and 5 bases stayed unmatched. CDR1 is ENHRY and CDR2 is SYGVKD in the germline V gene. As DNA, the CDR3 is TGTGCCATCAGCCCCGACAGGGTTGGCTACACCTTC. Translating gives CAISPDRVGYTF.

The J gene is TRBJ2-3, the V gene TRBV11-3; 13 bases are shared with TRBD2. V was pared by 4 bases and J by 1 base, with 5 bases of the junction left unmatched. This CDR3 contains 17 residues. Germline V gene sequence: CDR1 SGHNT, CDR2 YENEEA. CDR3 amino acids: CASSSRLAGGRTDTQYF. CDR3 sequence (DNA): TGTGCCAGCAGCTCTCGACTAGCGGGGGGCCGCACAGATACGCAGTATTTT.

This clone was seen only a few times. The genes are TRBV10-1 and TRBJ1-1; 7 bases are shared with TRBD1. The J segment lost 8 bases and the V segment lost 8 bases, leaving 2 bases of the junction unmatched. The CDR3 contains 10 residues. Germline-derived CDR1 and CDR2 are WNHNN and SYGVQD (reference sequence). CDR3 loop: CASRDSEAFF. DNA of the CDR3: TGCGCCAGCCGGGACAGCGAAGCTTTCTTT.

This chain connects TRBV5-1 to TRBJ2-5; 7 bases line up with TRBD1. CDR1 and CDR2 (germline): SGHRS, YFSETQ. The CDR3 has 14 residues. V shed 5 bases, J shed 2 bases, and the junction held 6 bases outside the gene matches. The CDR3 DNA sequence: TGCGCCAGCAGGTGGGGCAGGGGGCAAGAGACCCAGTACTTC. This codes for CASRWGRGQETQYF.

This CDR3 is CASSSPTTGFNIQYF. The CDR3 DNA is TGTGCCAGCAGTTCACCTACGACAGGGTTCAACATTCAGTACTTC. The chain combines TRBV28 with TRBJ2-4, with 7 positions matching TRBD1. The CDR3 is made up of 15 amino acids. Germline loops: CDR1 MDHEN, CDR2 SYDVKM. Trimming took 4 bases from V and 7 from J; bases not matched to a gene: 10.

J is TRBJ2-7 and V is TRBV7-6, with TRBD2 identical over 9 bases. The CDR3 runs 15 residues. The junction had 5 bases not matched to a gene; V was cut back by 1 base and J by 4 bases. Germline-derived CDR1 and CDR2 are SGHVS and FNYEAQ. CDR3 in amino acids: CASSLGSAGGYEQYF. CDR3 nucleotides: TGTGCCAGCAGCTTAGGATCAGCGGGAGGTTACGAGCAGTACTTC.

This clone was seen a few times. V and J are TRBV19 and TRBJ1-5; D may be TRBD1 (6 bases). The CDR3 runs 15 residues. Germline-derived CDR1 and CDR2 are LNHDA and SQIVND (reference sequence). V gave up 4 bases and J gave up 0 bases, with 10 bases separating them. The CDR3 DNA sequence: TGTGCCAGTAGTACCAGGACAGATAGCAATCAGCCCCAGCATTTT. Residues: CASSTRTDSNQPQHF.

The chain joins TRBV29-1 to TRBJ2-3, with TRBD1 matching over 7 bases. The CDR3 covers 12 residues. Germline V CDR1 and CDR2: SQVTM, ANQGSEA. The J segment lost 2 bases and the V segment lost 8 bases, leaving 4 bases of the junction unmatched. This CDR3 reads CSLGQSTDTQYF. Here the CDR3 DNA reads TGCAGCCTGGGACAGTCCACAGATACGCAGTATTTT.

The chain joins TRBV2 to TRBJ2-5; 7 nucleotides align to TRBD1. CDR1 and CDR2 from the germline V gene are SNHLY and FYNNEI. The V gene end was trimmed by 6 bases and the J gene end by 5 bases; junction bases not matched to a gene: 3. The CDR3 has 12 amino acids. The CDR3: CASRQQGETQYF. DNA of the CDR3: TGTGCCAGCAGGCAACAGGGGGAGACCCAGTACTTC.

The count of this clone is one. The chain employs TRBV2 and TRBJ2-7; D unclear. CDR1 is SNHLY and CDR2 is FYNNEI in the germline V gene. V lost 7 bases to trimming and J lost 4 bases, with 8 bases between them. This CDR3 contains 11 residues. DNA of the CDR3: TGTGCCAGCATCAACCGGTACGAGCAGTACTTC. The encoded protein is CASINRYEQYF.

This clone has only a few counts. This chain connects TRBV3-1 (or the pseudogene TRBV3-2) to TRBJ2-3; possible D gene TRBD1, 5 bases. Germline CDR1 is LGHDT and CDR2 is YNNKEL (reference sequence). Trimming removed 4 bases at V and 2 bases at J, with 13 bases between. This CDR3 is 15 amino acids long. CDR3 sequence (DNA): TGTGCCAGCAGCCTATACAGGTTTAACACAGATACGCAGTATTTT. Translated, it gives CASSLYRFNTDTQYF.

J is TRBJ1-2 and V is TRBV29-1; D remains ambiguous. This CDR3 spans 12 amino acids. Germline CDR1 reads SQVTM; CDR2 reads ANQGSEA. V lost 2 bases and J lost 4, with 8 bases in between. As DNA, the CDR3 is TGCAGCGTTGAATACAGCCCCTATGGCTACACCTTC. Encoded protein: CSVEYSPYGYTF. The whole variable domain, filled in from reference TRBV29-1 and TRBJ1-2, reads SAVISQKPSRDICQRGTSLTIQCQVDSQVTMMFWYRQQPGQSLTLIATANQGSEATYESGFVIDKFPISRPNLTFSTLTVSNMSPEDSSIYLCSVEYSPYGYTFGSGTRLTVV.

This chain connects TRBV28 to TRBJ1-1; a weak D match, TRBD1 (6 bases). This CDR3 is built from 16 residues. V was clipped by 4 bases and J by 0 bases, with 15 bases between them. The germline V gene has CDR1 MDHEN and CDR2 SYDVKM. CDR3 sequence: CASSSPGQRMNTEAFF. CDR3 nucleotide sequence: TGTGCCAGCAGTTCCCCCGGACAGAGAATGAACACTGAAGCTTTCTTT.

The CDR3 is CASTPGGDGYTF. CDR3 nucleotide sequence: TGTGCCTCGACGCCGGGGGGGGATGGCTACACCTTC. V usage is TRBV30 and J usage is TRBJ1-2; possibly TRBD1 for D (5 bases). Trimming cost V 7 bases and J 6 bases, with 15 bases left between them. The CDR3 length is 12 residues. In germline, CDR1 is GTSNPN, CDR2 SVGIG (reference sequence).

The chain carries TRBV7-2 and TRBJ2-7; D remains ambiguous. The germline V and J ends were trimmed by 0 bases and 0 bases, with 12 bases remaining between them. This CDR3 comprises 16 residues. CDR1 SGHTA and CDR2 FQGNSA come from the germline V gene. The CDR3 spells CASSLASGTLSYEQYF. CDR3 bases: TGTGCCAGCAGCTTAGCGTCAGGAACCCTCTCCTACGAGCAGTACTTC.

There are many counts of this clone. This chain joins TRBV4-3 and TRBJ2-1; TRBD1 is a possible D gene (8 bases). From germline, CDR1 is LGHNA and CDR2 YSLEER. V was trimmed by 2 bases and J by 3 bases, leaving 20 bases between them. This CDR3 has 18 residues. The CDR3 region is CASSQTGQGRGDYNEQFF. The CDR3 DNA reads as TGCGCCAGCAGCCAAACAGGACAGGGTCGGGGGGACTACAATGAGCAGTTCTTC.

The V and J genes are TRBV7-9 and TRBJ2-7; weak D call: TRBD1 (5 bases). Germline CDR1 is SEHNR and CDR2 is FQNEAQ (reference sequence). The CDR3 is 14 residues long. V lost 3 bases and J lost 7, with 16 bases in between. The CDR3 bases are TGTGCCAGCAGCTTTTTTCAGGGCTTTGAGGAGCAGTACTTC. Its translation: CASSFFQGFEEQYF. The full variable domain, with the rest looked up from reference TRBV7-9 and TRBJ2-7, is DTGVSQNPRHKITKRGQNVTFRCDPISEHNRLYWYRQTLGQGPEFLTYFQNEAQLEKSRLLSDRFSAERPKGSFSTLEIQRTEQGDSAMYLCASSFFQGFEEQYFGPGTRLTVT.

The chain links TRBV19 to TRBJ2-1; 12 nucleotides match TRBD2. The CDR3 is 15 residues long. Germline V CDR1 and CDR2: LNHDA, SQIVND (reference sequence). V was pared by 6 bases and J by 5 bases, with 5 bases of the junction left unmatched. In nucleotides, the CDR3 is TGTGCCAGTAGGGGGACTAGCGGGCGAAACAATGAGCAGTTCTTC. Its protein is CASRGTSGRNNEQFF. The entire variable domain, with the rest obtained from reference TRBV19 and TRBJ2-1, is as follows: DGGITQSPKYLFRKEGQNVTLSCEQNLNHDAMYWYRQDPGQGLRLIYYSQIVNDFQKGDIAEGYSVSREKKESFPLTVTSAQKNPTAFYLCASRGTSGRNNEQFFGPGTRLTVL.

The chain employs TRBV27 and TRBJ2-7, with a possible D match to TRBD1 (7 bases). The CDR3 is made up of 15 amino acids. V was shortened by 1 base and J by 7 bases, with 17 bases between the two germline ends. Germline CDR1 and CDR2: MNHEY and SMNVEV (reference sequence). CDR3 protein: CASSLFVGGRGEQYF. CDR3 nucleotide sequence: TGTGCCAGCAGTTTATTCGTAGGGGGCCGGGGGGAGCAGTACTTC.

CDR3 sequence reads: CASSLSRDTGELFF. DNA for the CDR3: TGTGCCAGCAGCTTATCACGGGACACCGGGGAGCTGTTTTTT. The chain uses TRBV7-3 and TRBJ2-2; D is uncertain. The CDR3 has 14 amino acids. The ends were cut back, 2 bases at V and 3 bases at J, with 7 bases in the middle. CDR1 is SGHTA, CDR2 FQGTGA, per germline.

The chain carries TRBV7-9 and TRBJ2-5; D not resolved. This CDR3 has 13 residues. Germline V gene sequence: CDR1 SEHNR, CDR2 FQNEAQ (reference sequence). With 4 bases removed from V and 0 bases from J, the gap between germline ends came to 6 bases. The CDR3 nucleotides are TGTGCCAGCAGCTCTTATAACCAAGAGACCCAGTACTTC. Translated: CASSSYNQETQYF. The whole variable domain, filled in from reference TRBV7-9 and TRBJ2-5, reads DTGVSQNPRHKITKRGQNVTFRCDPISEHNRLYWYRQTLGQGPEFLTYFQNEAQLEKSRLLSDRFSAERPKGSFSTLEIQRTEQGDSAMYLCASSSYNQETQYFGPGTRLLVL.

This chain links TRBV27 with TRBJ2-3; D is unresolved. The CDR3 covers 16 residues. Germline assignment: CDR1 MNHEY and CDR2 SMNVEV (reference sequence). V lost 2 bases and J 2 bases, leaving 14 bases between the germline ends. This chain's CDR3 is CASSLMLGRVTDTQYF. The DNA for the CDR3 is TGTGCCAGCAGTTTAATGCTAGGTCGGGTCACAGATACGCAGTATTTT.

The V call is TRBV5-1, the J call TRBJ2-1, with 9 nucleotides matching TRBD2. The length of the CDR3 is 16 residues. With 3 bases clipped from V and 6 bases from J, the junction kept 10 bases outside the gene matches. Germline CDR1 SGHRS, CDR2 YFSETQ. DNA of the CDR3: TGCGCCAGCAGCTATAATCCGGGACTAGCCCCCAATGAGCAGTTCTTC. Protein product: CASSYNPGLAPNEQFF.

CDR3 region: CASQGLAGAEQYF. CDR3 in DNA: TGTGCCAGCCAAGGACTAGCGGGAGCCGAGCAGTACTTC. The gene calls are TRBV12-3 or TRBV12-4 and TRBJ2-7; 13 positions agree with TRBD2. The CDR3 contains 13 residues. Unmatched junction bases numbered 4, after V lost 8 bases and J lost 6 bases.

V is TRBV27 and J is TRBJ2-3; D is unresolved. The V gene's germline CDR1 is MNHEY and CDR2 SMNVEV (reference sequence). V lost 5 bases to trimming and J lost 11 bases, with 11 bases between them. The CDR3 length is 11 residues. CDR3 coding DNA: TGTGCCAGCAGTATCTTTCAGAAGCAGTATTTT. Amino acid sequence: CASSIFQKQYF.

V usage is TRBV10-2 and J usage is TRBJ2-7; perhaps TRBD1 as D (6 bases). The germline V gene encodes CDR1 WSHSY and CDR2 SAAADI. CDR3 size: 14 residues. The V and J ends lost 2 bases and 1 base respectively, with 9 bases between them. This CDR3 reads CASSEQDSSYEQYF. CDR3 coding DNA: TGCGCCAGCAGTGAGCAGGACAGTTCCTACGAGCAGTACTTC.

The rearrangement uses TRBV10-2 and TRBJ1-2, with D unclear. Germline loops: CDR1 WSHSY, CDR2 SAAADI. Between the trimmed V and J ends, which lost 3 bases and 0 bases, there was a span of 11 bases. CDR3 length: 15 amino acids. The CDR3 here is CASSENAEANYGYTF. Here the CDR3 DNA reads TGCGCCAGCAGTGAAAACGCGGAAGCTAACTATGGCTACACCTTC.

The chain has TRBV18 and TRBJ1-6; 11 positions agree with TRBD1. Germline lookup yields CDR1 KGHSH and CDR2 LQKENI. The CDR3 length is 19 residues. Germline trimming cut 4 bases from V and 6 bases from J; bases unmatched to any gene: 14. The CDR3 here is CASSLTSPGTGGGNSPLHF. CDR3 sequence (DNA): TGTGCCAGCTCACTAACCTCACCCGGGACAGGGGGTGGTAATTCACCCCTCCACTTT.

This clone was recorded once. V gene TRBV6-5 combines with J gene TRBJ2-2, with D maybe TRBD1 (5 bases). V shed 2 bases and J shed 1 base, with 11 bases lying between them. The CDR3 contains 16 residues. Per the germline V gene, CDR1 is MNHEY and CDR2 is SVGAGI. The DNA for the CDR3 is TGTGCCAGCAGTTACGACCGGCAGGGGAACACCGGGGAGCTGTTTTTT. Translated: CASSYDRQGNTGELFF.